This T cell receptor (beta chain) was found in a study of a mutant IDH1 vaccine in newly diagnosed glioma. Study summary: Of treated patients, around 62% were men and about 38% women, averaging roughly 37 years.

Regarding the study as a whole: Any relationship between pseudoprogression and changes in top peripheral T cell clonotypes seemed absent. Vaccine-induced responses were seen in roughly 93% of patients, spanning several MHC alleles.

A note on this clone: Antigen: not known.

Germline-derived CDR1 and CDR2 are MGHRA and YSYEKL. Trimming pared 0 bases from V and 6 bases from J, leaving 12 bases between. The CDR3 runs 15 residues. Profiled with immunoSEQ multiplex PCR; TCRdb holds only in-frame clones, not every one. In the table there are some 57,000 clones, around four fifths of which are singletons. The sample's time point: week 35, safety follow-up. Topical imiquimod accompanied each vaccine dose, which consisted of 300 ug of mutant IDH1 20-mer peptide. Each astrocytoma in the donors was new, WHO grade 3 or 4, IDH1-mutant and ATRX-lost. The chain recombines TRBV4-1 with TRBJ2-1; D is perhaps TRBD1 or TRBD2 (5 bases each). This TCR came from a woman aged 18-35 years with glioma. Material: PBMCs, obtained from a glioma patient whose treatment included an IDH1 peptide vaccine. The CDR3 coding sequence is TGCGCCAGCAGCCAAGATCGGTTTGGGGGCAATGAGCAGTTCTTC. The encoded protein is CASSQDRFGGNEQFF.